Shown below are 5 T cell receptor beta chains from a single sample sequenced in a study of blood T cell repertoires in COVID-19. The protocol was immunoSEQ multiplex PCR, while the TCRdb copy is restricted to in-frame clones and leaves out a portion. The table has 250,000 to 350,000 clones, more than 85% seen once. Sequencing was carried out using peripheral blood. The receptors were gathered from a young man with acute or convalescent COVID-19.

This chain uses TRBV6-6 with TRBJ1-3; 10 bases are shared with TRBD1. The CDR3 sequence is 16 residues long. J gave up 1 base and V 2 bases, and 2 bases lay outside the gene matches. CDR1 and CDR2 from the germline V gene are MNHNY and SVGAGI (reference sequence). CDR3 sequence: CASSYQGQGSGNTIYF. DNA for the CDR3: TGTGCCAGCAGTTACCAGGGACAGGGGTCTGGAAACACCATATATTTT.

The rearrangement links TRBV19 to TRBJ1-5, with a weak D call TRBD1 (5 bases). The CDR3 runs 15 residues. From germline, CDR1 is LNHDA and CDR2 SQIVND (reference sequence). Trimming took off 6 bases at V and 0 bases at J, with 12 bases between the two ends. The CDR3 reads CASREQDYSNQPQHF. In DNA, the CDR3 is TGTGCCAGTAGGGAACAGGATTATAGCAATCAGCCCCAGCATTTT.

This clone showed up just once. The chain employs TRBV28 and TRBJ2-1; the match to TRBD1 covers 9 bases. The CDR3 is made up of 18 amino acids. CDR1 MDHEN and CDR2 SYDVKM come from the germline V gene. V shed 3 bases and J 1 base; nucleotides not matched to a gene: 10. The CDR3 sequence is CASSFFSFGQGSYNEQFF. As DNA, the CDR3 is TGTGCCAGCAGTTTTTTCAGTTTCGGACAGGGGTCCTACAATGAGCAGTTCTTC.

The chain employs TRBV4-2 and TRBJ2-5, with TRBD2 identical over 8 bases. Per germline, CDR1 LGHNA and CDR2 YNFKEQ. After removal of 1 base from V and 5 bases from J, the junction contained 9 bases not matched to a gene. This CDR3 is built from 16 residues. The CDR3 region is CASSQAYSAGGETQYF. The CDR3 DNA is TGTGCCAGCAGCCAAGCCTATAGTGCGGGGGGCGAGACCCAGTACTTC.

This sequence joins TRBV20-1 and TRBJ2-7, with D perhaps matching TRBD1 (5 bases). The length of the CDR3 is 10 residues. CDR1 is DFQATT and CDR2 is SNEGSKA in the germline V gene (reference sequence). Trimming removed 5 bases at V and 6 bases at J, with 8 bases between. As DNA, the CDR3 is TGCAGTGCTTCAGGGCGCGAGCAGTACTTC. Translated: CSASGREQYF.